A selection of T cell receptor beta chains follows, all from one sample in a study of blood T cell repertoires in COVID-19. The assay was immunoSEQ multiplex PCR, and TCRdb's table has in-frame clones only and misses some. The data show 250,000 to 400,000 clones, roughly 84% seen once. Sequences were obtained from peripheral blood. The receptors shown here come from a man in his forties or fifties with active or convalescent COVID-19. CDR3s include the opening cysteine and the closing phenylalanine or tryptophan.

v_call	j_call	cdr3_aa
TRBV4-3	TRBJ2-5	CASSQARGGAVGETQYF
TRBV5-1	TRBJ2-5	CASSLDGREETQYF
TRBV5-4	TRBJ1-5	CATSGGGSQPQHF
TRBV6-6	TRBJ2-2	CASSYPGTRTGELFF
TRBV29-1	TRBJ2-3	CSVEGLTDTQYF
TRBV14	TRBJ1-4	CASSYRGREEKLFF
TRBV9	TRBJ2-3	CASTLRPGDTQYF
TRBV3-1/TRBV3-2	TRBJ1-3	CASSRSYRVSGNTIYF
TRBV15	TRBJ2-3	CATSFRGTSGGTDTQYF
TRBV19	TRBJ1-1	CASSTSFLTEAFF
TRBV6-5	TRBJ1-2	CASRATGENYGYTF
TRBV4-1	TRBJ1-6	CASSQDRVALNSPLHF
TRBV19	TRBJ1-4	CASSPGATNEKLFF
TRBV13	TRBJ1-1	CASTPGRGRGAFF
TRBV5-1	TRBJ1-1	CASSLWQGNTEAFF
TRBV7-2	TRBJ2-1	CASSQPGTSGNPGMNEQFF
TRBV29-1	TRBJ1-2	CSVEDPWDRLKGYTF
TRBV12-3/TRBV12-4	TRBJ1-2	CASRSGGNYGYTF
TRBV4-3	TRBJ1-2	CASSQDRGGDYGYTF
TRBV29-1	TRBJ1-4	CSVVKGLGEKLFF
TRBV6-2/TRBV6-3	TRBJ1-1	CASSQGAYRGGEAFF
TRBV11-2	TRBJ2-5	CASSSLAGGQETQYF
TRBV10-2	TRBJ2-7	CASSGTLGQASYEQYF
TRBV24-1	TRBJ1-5	CATSDYRQGIGNQPQHF
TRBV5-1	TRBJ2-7	CASSLGWGDSYEQYF
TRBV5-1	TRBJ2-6	CASSLAGTGYTGANVLTF
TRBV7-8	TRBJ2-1	CASSLRDSRHPFF
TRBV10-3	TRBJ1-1	CAISGGAEAFF
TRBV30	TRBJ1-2	CAWSVLPSAGYTF
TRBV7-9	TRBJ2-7	CASRPSSGRTGEQYF
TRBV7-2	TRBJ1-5	CASNDDTLSNQPQHF
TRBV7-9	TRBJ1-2	CASSRIQGSYGYTF
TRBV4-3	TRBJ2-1	CASSQDAVFYNEQFF
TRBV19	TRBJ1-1	CASTKDRGRSEAFF
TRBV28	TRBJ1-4	CASSPGGGPNEKLFF
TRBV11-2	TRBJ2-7	CASSLDRGYPAANEQYF
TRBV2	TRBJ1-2	CASSEYRAANYGYTF
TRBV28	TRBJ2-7	CASSLIAGASYEQYF
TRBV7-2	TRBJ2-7	CASSRGTGDYEQYF
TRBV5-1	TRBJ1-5	CASSLVPRVFNQPQHF
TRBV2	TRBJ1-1	CASSELGVNTEAFF